Listed below are T cell receptor beta chains from one sample, sequenced in a study of cytomegalovirus exposure and HLA in healthy donors. The data were produced by immunoSEQ multiplex PCR, yet TCRdb's version contains in-frame clones alone and is incomplete. Of approximately 160,000 clones detected, roughly 74% appear once; the ten largest clones hold around 4.7%. Source material: PBMCs. The source of these receptors is a male donor in good health and CMV-seronegative. The CDR3 runs from the conserved cysteine through the conserved F or W. The D gene is left open where the match is weak. Only some rows state a clone size, as once, few, many or a class for expanded clones.

>14|TRBV29-1|.|TRBJ1-6|TRBD1
TGCAGCGTAAAGACAGGGTCGGGTAATTCACCCCTCCACTTT
CSVKTGSGNSPLHF
>15|TRBV27|.|TRBJ2-7|TRBD1
TGTGCCAGCAGTGGAAGACAGGGGCGTGTATACGAGCAGTACTTC
CASSGRQGRVYEQYF
>13|TRBV11-3|.|TRBJ2-7|.
TGTGCCAGCAGCTTAAGGGGTGGGTACGAGCAGTACTTC
CASSLRGGYEQYF
>12|TRBV7-2|.|TRBJ2-7|.
TGTGCCAGCAGCTTAAGGGGTCACGAGCAGTACTTC
CASSLRGHEQYF
>13|TRBV7-2|.|TRBJ1-5|.
TGTGCCAGCAGCTTCAACAGGAATCAGCCCCAGCATTTT
CASSFNRNQPQHF
>13|TRBV6-5|.|TRBJ2-7|.
TGTGCCGCCACCCAGGGAAGCTCCTACGAGCAGTACTTC
CAATQGSSYEQYF
>14|TRBV30|.|TRBJ2-7|TRBD2
TGTGCCTGGAGTGTCCGCCCCCAACTAGCGTACCGGTACTTC
CAWSVRPQLAYRYF
>15|TRBV25-1|few|TRBJ1-1|.
TGTGCCAGCAGTGAATATAGGGACTTGAACACTGAAGCTTTCTTT
CASSEYRDLNTEAFF
>15|TRBV2|.|TRBJ1-2|.
.
CASSTSWGGTYGYTF
>15|TRBV5-8|once|TRBJ2-7|TRBD2
TGTGCCAGCAGCCGATATAGCGGGAGTCTCTACGAGCAGTACTTC
CASSRYSGSLYEQYF
>13|TRBV28|.|TRBJ2-1|TRBD1
TGTGCCACCTGGCGACAGGGATCACGGGAGCAGTTCTTC
CATWRQGSREQFF
>13|TRBV5-6|.|TRBJ2-7|.
TGTGCCAGCAGCCCTTTACAGGTCGACGAGCAGTACTTC
CASSPLQVDEQYF
>16|TRBV5-6|.|TRBJ1-2|.
TGTGCCAGCAGCTTGAACGGAGCCATTACTAACTATGGCTACACCTTC
CASSLNGAITNYGYTF
>13|TRBV5-1|.|TRBJ2-2|.
TGCGCCAGCAGATTAGAAAACACCGGGGAGCTGTTTTTT
CASRLENTGELFF
>15|TRBV25-1|.|TRBJ1-1|TRBD1
TGTGCCAGCAGTGACCGCGGACAGGGGGACACTGAAGCTTTCTTT
CASSDRGQGDTEAFF
>15|TRBV28|.|TRBJ1-5|TRBD1
TGTGCCAGCAGTTTAAGGGGGCCTCTCAATCAGCCCCAGCATTTT
CASSLRGPLNQPQHF